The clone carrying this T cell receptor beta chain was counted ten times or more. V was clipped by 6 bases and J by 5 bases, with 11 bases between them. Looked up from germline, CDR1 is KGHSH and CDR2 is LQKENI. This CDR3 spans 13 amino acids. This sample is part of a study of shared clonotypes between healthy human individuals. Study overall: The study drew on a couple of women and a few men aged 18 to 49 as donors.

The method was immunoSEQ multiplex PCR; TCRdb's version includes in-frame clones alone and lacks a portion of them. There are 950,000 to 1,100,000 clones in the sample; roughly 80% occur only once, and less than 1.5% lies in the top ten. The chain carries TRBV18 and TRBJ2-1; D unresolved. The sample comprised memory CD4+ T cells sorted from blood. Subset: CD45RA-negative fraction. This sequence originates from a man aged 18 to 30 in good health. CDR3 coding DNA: TGTGCCAGCTCGATCGGACCGGACAATGAGCAGTTCTTC. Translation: CASSIGPDNEQFF. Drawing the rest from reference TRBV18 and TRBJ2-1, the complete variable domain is NAGVMQNPRHLVRRRGQEARLRCSPMKGHSHVYWYRQLPEEGLKFMVYLQKENIIDESGMPKERFSAEFPKEGPSILRIQQVVRGDSAAYFCASSIGPDNEQFFGPGTRLTVL.